These 25 T cell receptor beta chains originate from one sample sequenced in a study of identical twins. TCRdb redid the calling of the 5' RACE reads with MiXCR, one entry per CDR3 protein. The table lists nearly 900,000 distinct CDR3 sequences, over 9% of them singletons. This sample was shared with a second study, whose subject was yellow fever vaccine responses in identical twins.

The source material was PBMCs. Source of these receptors: a woman aged 18-29 years in good health.

This clonotype came up a few times. The CDR3 coding sequence is TGTGCCATCAGTGCACTAGCGGGAAACACAGATACGCAGTATTTT. As protein: CAISALAGNTDTQYF. The chain couples TRBV10-3 to TRBJ2-3; 10 bases line up with TRBD2. The V and J ends lost 4 bases and 2 bases, in that order; junction bases with no gene match: 3. Germline assignment: CDR1 ENHRY and CDR2 SYGVKD. The CDR3 totals 15 residues.

This clonotype has only a few counts. The chain uses TRBV29-1 and TRBJ1-1; perhaps TRBD1 as D (6 bases). The germline gives CDR1 SQVTM, CDR2 ANQGSEA. This CDR3 is built from 12 residues. Deletions cut 5 bases from V and 4 bases from J, with 11 bases between. CDR3 sequence reads: CSVPQGSTEAFF. The CDR3 DNA is TGCAGCGTTCCTCAGGGGTCCACTGAAGCTTTCTTT.

The chain employs TRBV20-1 and TRBJ2-7, with TRBD2 matching 11 bases. V dropped 3 bases and J dropped 4; count of bases not matched to a gene: 5. CDR3 length equals 14 residues. Germline CDR1 and CDR2: DFQATT and SNEGSKA (reference sequence). The chain's CDR3 is CSARGLAELYEQYF. The CDR3 DNA sequence: TGCAGTGCTAGGGGACTAGCGGAGCTTTACGAGCAGTACTTC.

This clonotype occurred a few times. V is TRBV7-9 and J is TRBJ2-6; D call uncertain. Germline-derived CDR1 and CDR2 are SEHNR and FQNEAQ (reference sequence). The CDR3 is 16 residues long. Trimming pared 2 bases from V and 0 bases from J, leaving 8 bases between. The CDR3 region is CASSLLPSSGANVLTF. In DNA form, the CDR3 reads TGTGCCAGCAGCTTACTGCCTAGCTCTGGGGCCAACGTCCTGACTTTC.

This rearrangement joins TRBV6-1 to TRBJ1-3, with 7 bases identical to TRBD1. The trim removed 4 bases at V and 4 bases at J, leaving 4 bases unmatched. The germline CDR1 and CDR2 sequences are MNHNS and SASEGT. The CDR3 is 14 residues long. CDR3 protein: CASSGKGGGNTIYF. The CDR3 coding sequence is TGTGCCAGCAGTGGTAAAGGGGGCGGAAACACCATATATTTT.

This clonotype came up a few times. The chain carries TRBV5-1 and TRBJ1-1, with a possible D match to TRBD1 (5 bases). Per germline, CDR1 SGHRS and CDR2 YFSETQ. The CDR3 is 16 residues long. Trimming took off 2 bases at V and 1 base at J, with 15 bases between the two ends. The CDR3 is CASSLLGGGTNTEAFF. In DNA, the CDR3 is TGCGCCAGCAGCTTATTAGGTGGCGGGACGAACACTGAAGCTTTCTTT. The whole variable domain, filled in from reference TRBV5-1 and TRBJ1-1, reads KAGVTQTPRYLIKTRGQQVTLSCSPISGHRSVSWYQQTPGQGLQFLFEYFSETQRNKGNFPGRFSGRQFSNSRSEMNVSTLELGDSALYLCASSLLGGGTNTEAFFGQGTRLTVV.

The CDR3 loop is CASNLRGASGNEQFF. CDR3 sequence (DNA): TGTGCCAGTAACCTCAGGGGGGCTAGTGGTAATGAGCAGTTCTTC. This chain connects TRBV19 to TRBJ2-1, with D possibly matching TRBD1 (7 bases). The CDR3 is made up of 15 amino acids. Between the trimmed V and J ends, which lost 7 bases and 7 bases, there was a span of 20 bases. The germline V gene encodes CDR1 LNHDA and CDR2 SQIVND (reference sequence).

This sequence joins TRBV19 and TRBJ2-1; 11 bases are shared with TRBD2. CDR1 is LNHDA, CDR2 SQIVND, per germline (reference sequence). This CDR3 has 16 amino acids. Trimming cost V 6 bases and J 4 bases; bases outside gene matches: 8. CDR3 nucleotide sequence: TGTGCCAGTAGCTCCAGGGGACTAGCGGATTACAATGAGCAGTTCTTC. Amino acid sequence: CASSSRGLADYNEQFF.

V and J are TRBV6-5 and TRBJ1-1; D ambiguous. Germline V gene data show CDR1 as MNHEY and CDR2 as SVGAGI. The CDR3 has 15 amino acids. The V and J ends lost 0 bases and 0 bases respectively, with 8 bases between them. The CDR3 loop is CASSYSLQMNTEAFF. The CDR3 nucleotides read TGTGCCAGCAGTTACTCGTTACAAATGAACACTGAAGCTTTCTTT.

The chain combines TRBV7-9 with TRBJ2-2; 8 bases agree with TRBD2. Germline V gene sequence: CDR1 SEHNR, CDR2 FQNEAQ (reference sequence). The CDR3 runs to 16 residues. V dropped 3 bases and J dropped 1; count of bases not matched to a gene: 4. The CDR3 DNA sequence: TGTGCCAGCAGCTTTGTAAGCGGGGGGAACACCGGGGAGCTGTTTTTT. Translating gives CASSFVSGGNTGELFF.

There are a few counts of this clonotype. This chain uses TRBV5-1 with TRBJ1-2; 8 bases are a match to TRBD1. Germline V gives CDR1 SGHRS, CDR2 YFSETQ. After removal of 4 bases from V and 5 bases from J, the junction contained 4 bases not matched to a gene. The CDR3 has 13 residues. CDR3 sequence: CASSQDREYGYTF. For the CDR3, the DNA is TGCGCCAGCAGCCAGGACAGGGAGTATGGCTACACCTTC.

The genes are TRBV14 and TRBJ2-4, with 8 bases identical to TRBD1. The CDR3 is 16 residues long. Germline CDR1 SGHDN, CDR2 FVKESK. The V gene end was trimmed by 4 bases and the J gene end by 0 bases; junction bases not matched to a gene: 5. The CDR3 reads CASSPGGRLAKNIQYF. The DNA for the CDR3 is TGTGCCAGCAGCCCAGGGGGCCGGCTAGCCAAAAACATTCAGTACTTC.

This clonotype has only a few counts. This chain uses TRBV11-2 with TRBJ2-1, with a tentative D call TRBD2 (6 bases). V lost 0 bases and J lost 7, with 13 bases in between. Germline-derived CDR1 and CDR2 are SGHAT and FQNNGV. This CDR3 comprises 15 residues. For the CDR3, the DNA is TGTGCCAGCAGCTTAGATGGGGCAGGGAGGAATGAGCAGTTCTTC. Protein: CASSLDGAGRNEQFF.

This clonotype was seen only a few times. V and J are TRBV11-3 and TRBJ2-2; possible D gene TRBD1, 6 bases. The germline gives CDR1 SGHNT, CDR2 YENEEA. Trimming took 4 bases from V and 6 from J, leaving 15 bases between them. This CDR3 has 15 residues. The CDR3 DNA sequence: TGTGCCAGCAGCTCCCACCGCTCAGGGGCCGGGGAGCTGTTTTTT. As protein: CASSSHRSGAGELFF.

This clonotype was counted many times. This chain uses TRBV29-1 with TRBJ2-1; TRBD2 matches 10 bases. The CDR3 has 15 amino acids. Germline CDR1 is SQVTM and CDR2 is ANQGSEA. Trimming took 5 bases from V and 4 from J; bases not matched to a gene: 8. The CDR3 nucleotides read TGCAGCGTTAGTTATAGCGGGAGGACTTACAATGAGCAGTTCTTC. It codes for CSVSYSGRTYNEQFF.

This clonotype showed up just a few times. The CDR3 region is CASSLGTRMDSTDTQYF. CDR3 nucleotides: TGTGCCAGCAGCTTAGGGACTAGAATGGACAGCACAGATACGCAGTATTTT. The gene calls are TRBV7-2 and TRBJ2-3; 7 positions agree with TRBD2. V shed 1 base, J shed 0 bases, and the junction held 7 bases outside the gene matches. The CDR3 consists of 17 residues. CDR1 is SGHTA, CDR2 FQGNSA, per germline.

This clonotype was observed at least ten times. This CDR3 is CASSPSAGGWMLAFF. DNA for the CDR3: TGTGCCAGCAGTCCTTCGGCAGGGGGCTGGATGTTAGCTTTCTTT. The rearrangement joins TRBV6-1 to TRBJ1-1; 8 bases map to TRBD1. After removal of 5 bases from V and 10 bases from J, the junction contained 15 bases not matched to a gene. The CDR3 sequence is 15 residues long. Germline assignment: CDR1 MNHNS and CDR2 SASEGT.

DNA for the CDR3: TGTGCCAGCAGCTTATTGCCGGTTCGGACTGAAGCTTTCTTT. Protein: CASSLLPVRTEAFF. The chain combines TRBV7-8 with TRBJ1-1; no definite D call. The V gene's germline CDR1 is SGHVS and CDR2 FQNEAQ. The CDR3 loop spans 14 amino acids. Trimming took 2 bases from V and 5 from J, leaving 12 bases between them.

This clonotype was counted only a few times. The V gene is TRBV2, the J gene TRBJ2-3, with 16 nucleotides matching TRBD2. Germline CDR1 reads SNHLY; CDR2 reads FYNNEI. The CDR3 totals 18 residues. J lost 6 bases, V lost 3 bases, and 9 bases had no gene match. The CDR3 sequence is CASSDMMGLAGGPDTQYF. CDR3 nucleotides: TGTGCCAGCAGTGACATGATGGGACTAGCGGGAGGGCCGGATACGCAGTATTTT. Full variable domain (missing parts from reference TRBV2 and TRBJ2-3): EPEVTQTPSHQVTQMGQEVILRCVPISNHLYFYWYRQILGQKVEFLVSFYNNEISEKSEIFDDQFSVERPDGSNFTLKIRSTKLEDSAMYFCASSDMMGLAGGPDTQYFGPGTRLTVL.

V is TRBV7-9 and J is TRBJ2-1; D might be TRBD2 (5 bases). With 10 bases removed from V and 6 bases from J, the gap between germline ends came to 16 bases. The CDR3 runs 13 residues. Per germline, CDR1 SEHNR and CDR2 FQNEAQ (reference sequence). Here the CDR3 reads CAIKGEGVNEQFF. In DNA, the CDR3 is TGTGCCATCAAGGGAGAAGGCGTCAATGAGCAGTTCTTC.

This sequence joins TRBV4-2 and TRBJ2-5, with TRBD2 as a possible D gene (6 bases). CDR1 and CDR2 from the germline V gene are LGHNA and YNFKEQ. The CDR3 runs 16 residues. V lost 4 bases to trimming and J lost 5 bases, with 20 bases between them. The CDR3, as DNA: TGTGCCAGCAGCCGCGAGGGCGGGGCGGCGGGGGAGACCCAGTACTTC. Amino acid sequence: CASSREGGAAGETQYF.

This clonotype was seen at least ten times. The genes are TRBV29-1 and TRBJ1-1; TRBD1 is a possible D gene (6 bases). Trimming stripped 3 bases from V and 1 base from J, with 12 bases between. CDR1 is SQVTM, CDR2 ANQGSEA, per germline. The CDR3 consists of 14 residues. The CDR3 bases are TGCAGCGTTGATAGGGGGACACGGAACACTGAAGCTTTCTTT. As protein: CSVDRGTRNTEAFF.

A few counts support this clonotype. The chain combines TRBV2 with TRBJ2-2; maybe TRBD1 (6 bases). The ends were cut back, 4 bases at V and 4 bases at J, with 10 bases in the middle. The CDR3 length is 14 residues. The germline V gene has CDR1 SNHLY and CDR2 FYNNEI. The CDR3 bases are TGTGCCAGCAGTGCAGGGGCAGGCACCGGGGAGCTGTTTTTT. It translates to CASSAGAGTGELFF.

The sample holds many counts of this clonotype. The chain recombines TRBV5-6 with TRBJ2-3; D gene ambiguous. The CDR3 has 13 residues. V dropped 0 bases and J dropped 2 bases, with 4 bases sitting between them. The germline CDR1 and CDR2 sequences are SGHDT and YYEEEE. CDR3: CASSLDHTDTQYF. In DNA form, the CDR3 reads TGTGCCAGCAGCTTGGATCACACAGATACGCAGTATTTT.

This chain joins TRBV20-1 and TRBJ2-5, with 8 positions matching TRBD2. The J segment lost 0 bases and the V segment lost 1 base, leaving 10 bases of the junction unmatched. Germline-derived CDR1 and CDR2 are DFQATT and SNEGSKA (reference sequence). The CDR3 has 17 amino acids. The CDR3 reads CSARGIAGLLYQETQYF. The CDR3, as DNA: TGCAGTGCTAGAGGAATAGCGGGGCTTTTGTACCAAGAGACCCAGTACTTC.